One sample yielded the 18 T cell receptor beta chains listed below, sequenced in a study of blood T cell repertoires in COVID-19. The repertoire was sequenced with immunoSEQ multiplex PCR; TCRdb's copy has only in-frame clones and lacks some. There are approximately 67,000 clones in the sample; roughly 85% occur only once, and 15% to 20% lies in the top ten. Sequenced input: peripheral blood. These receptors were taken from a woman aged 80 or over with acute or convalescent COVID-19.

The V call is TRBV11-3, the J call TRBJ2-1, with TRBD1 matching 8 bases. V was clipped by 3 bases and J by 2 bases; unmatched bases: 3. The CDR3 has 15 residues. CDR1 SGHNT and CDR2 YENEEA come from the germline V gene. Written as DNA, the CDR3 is TGTGCCAGCAGCTTCGACAGGGGTCCCTACAATGAGCAGTTCTTC. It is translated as CASSFDRGPYNEQFF.

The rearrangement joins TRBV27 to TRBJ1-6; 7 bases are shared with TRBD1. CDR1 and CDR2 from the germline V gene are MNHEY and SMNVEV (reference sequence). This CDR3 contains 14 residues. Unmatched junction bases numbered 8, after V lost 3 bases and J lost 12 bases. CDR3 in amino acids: CASSFRQGWGPLHF. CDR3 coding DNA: TGTGCCAGCAGTTTCAGACAGGGATGGGGACCCCTCCACTTT.

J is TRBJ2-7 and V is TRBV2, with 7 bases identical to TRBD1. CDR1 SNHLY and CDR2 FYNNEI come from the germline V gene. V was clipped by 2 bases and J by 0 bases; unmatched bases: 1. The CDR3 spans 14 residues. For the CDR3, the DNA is TGTGCCAGCAGTGAATGGGACAGCTCCTACGAGCAGTACTTC. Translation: CASSEWDSSYEQYF.

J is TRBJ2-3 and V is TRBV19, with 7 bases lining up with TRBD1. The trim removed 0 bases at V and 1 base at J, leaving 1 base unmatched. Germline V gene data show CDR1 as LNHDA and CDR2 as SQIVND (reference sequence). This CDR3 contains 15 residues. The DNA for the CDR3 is TGTGCCAGTAGTATAGAAGGGACAGGCACAGATACGCAGTATTTT. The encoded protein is CASSIEGTGTDTQYF.

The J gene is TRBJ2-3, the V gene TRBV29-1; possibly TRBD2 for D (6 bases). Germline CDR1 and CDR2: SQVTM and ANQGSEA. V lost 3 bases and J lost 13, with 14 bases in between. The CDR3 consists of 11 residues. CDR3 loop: CSVDITSLEYF. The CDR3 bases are TGCAGCGTTGATATAACTAGCCTGGAGTATTTT.

The chain's CDR3 is CASSPYDGAYNSPLHF. The CDR3, as DNA: TGTGCCAGCAGCCCTTACGATGGGGCTTATAATTCACCCCTCCACTTT. This rearrangement joins TRBV28 to TRBJ1-6, with D possibly being TRBD1 (5 bases). Germline V gene lookup returns CDR1 MDHEN and CDR2 SYDVKM. The CDR3 covers 16 residues. V was clipped by 6 bases and J by 4 bases, with 16 bases between them.

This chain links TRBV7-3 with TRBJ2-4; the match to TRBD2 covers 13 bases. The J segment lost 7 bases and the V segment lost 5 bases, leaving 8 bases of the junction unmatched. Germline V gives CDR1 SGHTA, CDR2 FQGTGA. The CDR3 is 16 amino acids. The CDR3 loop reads CASSVSGTSGTNIQYF. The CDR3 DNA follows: TGTGCCAGCAGCGTTTCCGGGACTAGCGGGACGAACATTCAGTACTTC.

The CDR3 nucleotides read TGTGCCAGCAGCTTAAGGGGCACAAACTCCTACAATGAGCAGTTCTTC. Protein: CASSLRGTNSYNEQFF. The gene calls are TRBV7-3 and TRBJ2-1, with D perhaps matching TRBD1 (5 bases). This CDR3 contains 16 residues. Germline assignment: CDR1 SGHTA and CDR2 FQGTGA. Trimming cost V 1 base and J 0 bases, with 10 bases left between them.

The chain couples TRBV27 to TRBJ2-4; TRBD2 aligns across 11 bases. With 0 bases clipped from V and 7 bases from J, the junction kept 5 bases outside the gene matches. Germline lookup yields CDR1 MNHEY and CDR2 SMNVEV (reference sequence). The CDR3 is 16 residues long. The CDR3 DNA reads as TGTGCCAGCAGTTTATCCGTAGCGGGAGGGGAGAACATTCAGTACTTC. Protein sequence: CASSLSVAGGENIQYF.

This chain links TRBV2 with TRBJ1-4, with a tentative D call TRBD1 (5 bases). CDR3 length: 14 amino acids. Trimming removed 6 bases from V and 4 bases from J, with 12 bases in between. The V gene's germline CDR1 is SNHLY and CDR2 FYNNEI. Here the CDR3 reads CASSDGGGNEKLFF. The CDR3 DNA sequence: TGTGCCAGCAGCGACGGGGGGGGTAATGAAAAACTGTTTTTT.

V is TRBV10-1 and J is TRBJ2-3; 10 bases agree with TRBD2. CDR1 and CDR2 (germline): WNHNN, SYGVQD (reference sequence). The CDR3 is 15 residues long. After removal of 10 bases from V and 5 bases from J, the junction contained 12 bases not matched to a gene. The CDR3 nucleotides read TGCGCCACCCGGGCTAGCGGGGGCCCCAGAGATACGCAGTATTTT. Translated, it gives CATRASGGPRDTQYF.

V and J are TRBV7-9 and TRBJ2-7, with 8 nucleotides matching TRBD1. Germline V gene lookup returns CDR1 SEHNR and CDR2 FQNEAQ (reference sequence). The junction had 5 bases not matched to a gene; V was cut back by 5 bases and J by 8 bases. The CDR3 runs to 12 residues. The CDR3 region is CASSNTGGQQYF. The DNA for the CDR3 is TGTGCCAGCAGCAATACAGGGGGGCAGCAGTACTTC.

CDR3 region: CASSLRGRTDTQYF. CDR3 in DNA: TGTGCCAGCAGCTTGAGGGGGCGCACAGATACGCAGTATTTT. This sequence joins TRBV5-4 and TRBJ2-3, with 7 nucleotides matching TRBD1. The CDR3 covers 14 residues. J gave up 1 base and V 1 base, and 0 bases lay outside the gene matches. Germline V gene lookup returns CDR1 SGHNT and CDR2 YYREEE (reference sequence). The complete variable domain, with remaining parts taken from reference TRBV5-4 and TRBJ2-3, reads ETGVTQSPTHLIKTRGQQVTLRCSSQSGHNTVSWYQQALGQGPQFIFQYYREEENGRGNFPPRFSGLQFPNYSSELNVNALELDDSALYLCASSLRGRTDTQYFGPGTRLTVL.

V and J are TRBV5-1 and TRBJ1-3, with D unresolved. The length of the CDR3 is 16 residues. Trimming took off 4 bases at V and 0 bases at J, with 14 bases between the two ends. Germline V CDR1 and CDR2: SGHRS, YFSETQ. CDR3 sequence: CASSLYAADSGNTIYF. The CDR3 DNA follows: TGCGCCAGCAGCCTATACGCGGCAGACTCTGGAAACACCATATATTTT.

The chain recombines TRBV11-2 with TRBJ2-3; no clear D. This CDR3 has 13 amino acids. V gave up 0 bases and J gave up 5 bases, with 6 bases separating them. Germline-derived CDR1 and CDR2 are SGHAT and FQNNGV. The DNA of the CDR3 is TGTGCCAGCAGCTTAGATCGGGTAGATACGCAGTATTTT. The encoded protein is CASSLDRVDTQYF.

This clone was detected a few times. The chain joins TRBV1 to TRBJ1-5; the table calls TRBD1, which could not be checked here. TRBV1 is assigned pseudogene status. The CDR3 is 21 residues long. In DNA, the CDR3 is TGCACCAGCAGGTGGGACAGGGGATTAAGGTGGGTGTGGTATGGCAATCAGCCCCAGCATTTT. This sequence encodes CTSRWDRGLRWVWYGNQPQHF.

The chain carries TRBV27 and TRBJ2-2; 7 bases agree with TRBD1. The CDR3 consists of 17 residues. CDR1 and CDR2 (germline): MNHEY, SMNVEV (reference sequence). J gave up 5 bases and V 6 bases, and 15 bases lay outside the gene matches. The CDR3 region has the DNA TGTGCCAGCAGGAGACAGGGAGAGAGAATGCTAACCGGGGAGCTGTTTTTT. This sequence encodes CASRRQGERMLTGELFF.

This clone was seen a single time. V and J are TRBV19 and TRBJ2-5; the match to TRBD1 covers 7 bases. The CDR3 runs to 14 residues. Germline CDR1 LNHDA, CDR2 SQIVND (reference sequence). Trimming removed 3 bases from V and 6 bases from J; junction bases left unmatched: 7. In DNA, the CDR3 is TGTGCCAGTAGTATTGCAGGGGGAATGCAGACCCAGTACTTC. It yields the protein CASSIAGGMQTQYF.